The 21 T cell receptor beta chains given below trace back to one sample, sequenced in a study of shared clonotypes between healthy human individuals. Assay: immunoSEQ multiplex PCR; the TCRdb copy retains only in-frame clones and omits some. In the table there are 2 million to 2.5 million clones, under 97% of which are singletons. The source material was naive CD4+ T cells sorted from blood. As to subset: CD45RA+ positively selected. The receptors here all came from a man aged 18 to 29 in good health.

This chain uses TRBV1 with TRBJ2-7; TRBD1 reflects the table's D call only, with no check against the DNA. TRBV1 is listed as a pseudogene. The CDR3 has 14 amino acids. CDR3 amino acids: CTRTPIRTGYEQYF. DNA for the CDR3: TGCACCAGGACCCCAATACGGACAGGGTACGAGCAGTACTTC.

J is TRBJ1-1 and V is TRBV12-5; 8 nucleotides agree with TRBD1. Trimming at V came to 3 bases and at J to 1 base, leaving 16 bases not matched to a gene. There are 19 residues in the CDR3. Germline V CDR1 and CDR2: LGHNT, FRNRAP. The CDR3 reads CASGLTAIQGVAGNTEAFF. The CDR3, as DNA: TGTGCTAGTGGTTTAACGGCAATACAGGGGGTAGCGGGGAACACTGAAGCTTTCTTT.

The rearrangement joins TRBV30 to TRBJ1-1; D may be TRBD1 (6 bases). The CDR3 is 14 residues long. Trimming pared 2 bases from V and 3 bases from J, leaving 13 bases between. Germline V gene lookup returns CDR1 GTSNPN and CDR2 SVGIG (reference sequence). CDR3 sequence reads: CAWSQGGTHTEAFF. Here the CDR3 DNA reads TGTGCCTGGAGTCAAGGGGGGACACACACTGAAGCTTTCTTT.

This chain joins TRBV14 and TRBJ2-7, with D hard to call. The V gene lost 4 bases and the J gene lost 3 bases, with 13 bases spanning the gap. From germline, CDR1 is SGHDN and CDR2 FVKESK. The CDR3 covers 14 residues. The CDR3 spells CASSLIGLDYEQYF. The CDR3 nucleotides are TGTGCCAGCAGCCTCATCGGCTTAGACTACGAGCAGTACTTC.

The chain couples TRBV6-1 to TRBJ2-7; no clear D. The CDR3 runs to 15 residues. CDR1 is MNHNS and CDR2 is SASEGT in the germline V gene. V gave up 6 bases and J gave up 2 bases, with 17 bases separating them. The CDR3 nucleotides read TGTGCCAGCAGCTCTCTGGGATCCTATACCTACGAGCAGTACTTC. This translates into CASSSLGSYTYEQYF.

The chain has TRBV10-3 and TRBJ2-3, with 7 bases aligning to TRBD1. Germline trimming cut 10 bases from V and 6 bases from J; bases unmatched to any gene: 13. Per the germline V gene, CDR1 is ENHRY and CDR2 is SYGVKD. The CDR3 runs to 14 residues. CDR3 loop: CATDRQGRSDTQYF. In DNA form, the CDR3 reads TGTGCCACAGACCGACAGGGAAGGTCGGATACGCAGTATTTT.

The chain links TRBV6-5 to TRBJ2-7, with a tentative D call TRBD1 (6 bases). This CDR3 has 13 amino acids. Per the germline V gene, CDR1 is MNHEY and CDR2 is SVGAGI. V lost 6 bases and J 6 bases, leaving 15 bases between the germline ends. CDR3 region: CASSELRGLEQYF. The CDR3 region has the DNA TGTGCCAGCAGCGAACTCAGGGGTCTCGAGCAGTACTTC.

The chain employs TRBV14 and TRBJ2-5; 8 nucleotides align to TRBD1. This CDR3 spans 15 amino acids. CDR1 and CDR2 from the germline V gene are SGHDN and FVKESK. With V trimmed by 1 base and J by 4 bases, 5 bases remained unmatched. The CDR3 loop is CASSQARGRPETQYF. Written as DNA, the CDR3 is TGTGCCAGCAGCCAAGCCAGGGGGCGACCAGAGACCCAGTACTTC.

The rearrangement uses TRBV4-3 and TRBJ2-1, with 8 nucleotides matching TRBD2. The ends lost 0 bases at V and 4 bases at J; junction bases unmatched: 8. Germline CDR1 LGHNA, CDR2 YSLEER. The CDR3 totals 17 residues. The CDR3 sequence: CASSQEKTSGPYNEQFF. In DNA, the CDR3 is TGCGCCAGCAGCCAAGAGAAAACTAGCGGCCCTTACAATGAGCAGTTCTTC.

The chain uses TRBV14 and TRBJ2-5, with D tentatively TRBD1 (6 bases). CDR3 length: 14 residues. In germline, CDR1 is SGHDN, CDR2 FVKESK. Between the trimmed V and J ends, which lost 3 bases and 1 base, there was a span of 9 bases. In DNA form, the CDR3 reads TGTGCCAGCAGCCACCGGACAGTCCAAGAGACCCAGTACTTC. Its protein is CASSHRTVQETQYF. The whole variable domain, remainder taken from reference TRBV14 and TRBJ2-5, is EAGVTQFPSHSVIEKGQTVTLRCDPISGHDNLYWYRRVMGKEIKFLLHFVKESKQDESGMPNNRFLAERTGGTYSTLKVQPAELEDSGVYFCASSHRTVQETQYFGPGTRLLVL.

This chain links TRBV10-3 with TRBJ2-7; 8 bases align to TRBD1. The CDR3 has 17 amino acids. Germline assignment: CDR1 ENHRY and CDR2 SYGVKD. Losses at the gene ends were 6 bases for V and 0 bases for J; bases not matched to a gene: 13. In nucleotides, the CDR3 is TGTGCCATCAGACAAGGACAGGGCGACAGGAGCTCCTACGAGCAGTACTTC. It encodes CAIRQGQGDRSSYEQYF.

The CDR3 sequence: CASSEADIGYTF. The CDR3 DNA is TGTGCCAGCAGTGAGGCCGATATTGGTTACACCTTC. This chain joins TRBV2 and TRBJ1-2; D not certain. This CDR3 is 12 amino acids long. Germline V gene data show CDR1 as SNHLY and CDR2 as FYNNEI. V shed 3 bases and J shed 11 bases, with 13 bases lying between them.

The CDR3 spells CASSFEALLETQYF. DNA of the CDR3: TGTGCCAGCAGCTTTGAGGCCCTACTAGAGACCCAGTACTTC. V is TRBV5-4 and J is TRBJ2-5; D remains unclear. CDR1 SGHNT and CDR2 YYREEE come from the germline V gene (reference sequence). CDR3 length equals 14 residues. V was clipped by 2 bases and J by 4 bases, with 12 bases between them.

A single count supports this clone. The chain combines TRBV11-3 with TRBJ2-5; unclear D gene. The CDR3 length is 15 residues. The germline V gene encodes CDR1 SGHNT and CDR2 YENEEA. V gave up 1 base and J gave up 1 base, with 10 bases separating them. CDR3 protein: CASSLGQALQETQYF. In DNA form, the CDR3 reads TGTGCCAGCAGCTTAGGGCAGGCTCTCCAAGAGACCCAGTACTTC.

The rearrangement joins TRBV6-1 to TRBJ2-5, with a tentative D call TRBD2 (5 bases). Germline V CDR1 and CDR2: MNHNS, SASEGT. This CDR3 has 14 residues. Trimming took 2 bases from V and 4 from J, leaving 11 bases between them. CDR3 sequence reads: CASSESVSGETQYF. The CDR3 nucleotides read TGTGCCAGCAGTGAATCGGTCAGCGGAGAGACCCAGTACTTC.

The V and J genes are TRBV30 and TRBJ1-1; D is perhaps TRBD1 (5 bases). The CDR3 runs to 14 residues. Germline assignment: CDR1 GTSNPN and CDR2 SVGIG (reference sequence). V lost 1 base and J 6 bases, leaving 15 bases between the germline ends. CDR3: CAWSGRERVPEAFF. CDR3 nucleotide sequence: TGTGCCTGGAGTGGCAGGGAAAGGGTGCCTGAAGCTTTCTTT.

This rearrangement joins TRBV13 to TRBJ2-7; 11 bases fit TRBD2. Per the germline V gene, CDR1 is PRHDT and CDR2 is FYEKMQ (reference sequence). The CDR3 has 18 residues. V lost 0 bases, J lost 1 base, and 8 bases stayed unmatched. The CDR3 DNA follows: TGTGCCAGCAGCTTAGGATTCCTACTAGCGGGGGAATCCTACGAGCAGTACTTC. Its translation: CASSLGFLLAGESYEQYF.

This chain uses TRBV11-2 with TRBJ2-7; TRBD1 matches at 9 bases. This CDR3 region has 16 residues. CDR1 is SGHAT and CDR2 is FQNNGV in the germline V gene. V trimming: 3 bases; J trimming: 1 base; junction bases outside the gene matches: 7. CDR3 coding DNA: TGTGCCAGCAGCTTTACAGGGGGCGAAAATTCCTACGAGCAGTACTTC. It yields the protein CASSFTGGENSYEQYF.

The chain combines TRBV9 with TRBJ1-4; TRBD1 agrees at 8 bases. Germline V gives CDR1 SGDLS, CDR2 YYNGEE. CDR3 length: 15 residues. With V trimmed by 3 bases and J by 8 bases, 9 bases remained unmatched. CDR3 residues: CASSGSGQGREKLFF. In DNA, the CDR3 is TGTGCCAGCAGCGGCTCTGGACAGGGAAGGGAAAAACTGTTTTTT.

The V call is TRBV5-1, the J call TRBJ2-7; 10 bases map to TRBD1. The junction had 5 bases not matched to a gene; V was cut back by 4 bases and J by 4 bases. The CDR3 consists of 14 residues. CDR1 and CDR2 (germline): SGHRS, YFSETQ. DNA for the CDR3: TGCGCCAGCAGCGTTCGGACAGGGGGTTACGAGCAGTACTTC. Its translation: CASSVRTGGYEQYF.

J is TRBJ1-6 and V is TRBV18, with 7 bases identical to TRBD1. This CDR3 region has 15 residues. The V segment lost 5 bases and the J segment 7 bases; nucleotides outside the gene matches: 8. Looked up from germline, CDR1 is KGHSH and CDR2 is LQKENI. The CDR3 nucleotides are TGTGCCAGCTCAGAGACAGGGTTCGGCAATTCACCCCTCCACTTT. This gives the protein CASSETGFGNSPLHF.